A selection of T cell receptor beta chains follows, all from one sample in a study of control samples from healthy donors and cancer patients. Method: immunoSEQ multiplex PCR; TCRdb's copy keeps in-frame clones and lacks some. There are 120,000 or so clones in the sample; about 90% occur only once, and about 2.9% lies in the top ten. What was sequenced was blood. The receptor source for this set is a man in his fifties or sixties in good health. The CDR3 runs from the conserved cysteine through the conserved F or W. Each record gives: V gene, CDR3 length, clone size, J gene, D gene, CDR3 DNA, CDR3 protein. The D gene is left open where the match is weak. Not all rows give a size; the values are once, few, many and, for expanded clones, a class.

TRBV7-9,13,once,TRBJ1-1,NA,TGTGCCAGCAGCCGAGGGTTGGCCACTGAAGCTTTCTTT,CASSRGLATEAFF
TRBV10-2,15,NA,TRBJ1-3,NA,TGCGCCAGCAGTGACCGAGGAGGAGTTGGAAACACCATATATTTT,CASSDRGGVGNTIYF
TRBV6-2/TRBV6-3,15,NA,TRBJ2-5,TRBD1,TGTGCCAGCAGCTTTGGGGCAGGGGGCCAAGAGACCCAGTACTTC,CASSFGAGGQETQYF
TRBV6-4,13,NA,TRBJ2-1,TRBD1,TGTGCCAGCAGGGGACAGGGAGGCAATGAGCAGTTCTTC,CASRGQGGNEQFF
TRBV7-2,16,NA,TRBJ2-3,NA,TGTGCCAGCAGCTTAGGAGTCGGGCAACCCGGAAATACGCAGTATTTT,CASSLGVGQPGNTQYF
TRBV14,15,NA,TRBJ2-1,NA,TGTGCCAGCAGCCATGGGACGGTTTCCTACAATGAGCAGTTCTTC,CASSHGTVSYNEQFF
TRBV18,15,NA,TRBJ1-2,NA,TGTGCCAGCTCACCACGGCAGGGCGAAAACTATGGCTACACCTTC,CASSPRQGENYGYTF
TRBV18,14,few,TRBJ2-2,NA,TGTGCCAGCTCACCAACAGACCTCGGCGGGGAGCTGTTTTTT,CASSPTDLGGELFF
TRBV2,16,NA,TRBJ2-2,TRBD2,TGTGCCAGTGGTAGCGGGGGGGCCGAGACGACCGGGGAGCTGTTTTTT,CASGSGGAETTGELFF
TRBV27,13,NA,TRBJ2-7,NA,TGTGCCAGCAGTCCAACCGCCGAATACGAGCAGTACTTC,CASSPTAEYEQYF
TRBV18,16,NA,TRBJ2-6,NA,TGTGCCAGCTCACCCCGGATTTACTCTGGGGCCAACGTCCTGACTTTC,CASSPRIYSGANVLTF
TRBV18,15,NA,TRBJ1-3,NA,TGTGCCAGCTCGCCCGGGACTGACTCTGGAAACACCATATATTTT,CASSPGTDSGNTIYF
TRBV6-5,13,NA,TRBJ2-7,NA,TGTGCCAGCAGTTCTCCACAGGGCCACGAGCAGTACTTC,CASSSPQGHEQYF
TRBV11-3,14,NA,TRBJ1-1,TRBD1,TGTGCCAGCAGCCGGGACAGGATGAACACTGAAGCTTTCTTT,CASSRDRMNTEAFF
TRBV5-1,14,NA,TRBJ1-3,NA,TGCGCCAGCACGAAGGAATACTCTGGAAACACCATATATTTT,CASTKEYSGNTIYF
TRBV19,12,NA,TRBJ2-1,NA,TGTGCCAGTGCCAGGGGATACAATGAGCAGTTCTTC,CASARGYNEQFF
TRBV5-1,16,NA,TRBJ2-7,TRBD2,TGCGCCAGCACATGGACTAGCGGGACTGACTCCTACGAGCAGTACTTC,CASTWTSGTDSYEQYF
TRBV5-4,15,NA,TRBJ1-6,TRBD1,TGTGCCAGCAGCCTCCTGGACAGGGAGGCCTCACCCCTCCACTTT,CASSLLDREASPLHF
TRBV6-5,13,NA,TRBJ2-3,NA,TGTGCCAGCAGTTACTCGACGACAGATACGCAGTATTTT,CASSYSTTDTQYF
TRBV24-1,13,NA,TRBJ1-2,NA,TGTGCCACCAGTGATTGGCAGGGGATAGGCTACACCTTC,CATSDWQGIGYTF
TRBV12-3/TRBV12-4,13,NA,TRBJ1-1,NA,TGTGCCAGCAGTTTGACATTTAACACTGAAGCTTTCTTT,CASSLTFNTEAFF
TRBV18,15,NA,TRBJ1-2,NA,TGTGCCAGCTCACCCGGGACGGAAGGCACCTATGGCTACACCTTC,CASSPGTEGTYGYTF
TRBV2,14,NA,TRBJ1-1,NA,TGTGCCAGCAGGGGGGGCCTCCTCGGCACTGAAGCTTTCTTT,CASRGGLLGTEAFF
TRBV19,15,NA,TRBJ1-2,NA,TGTGCCAGTAGTATACAGGGGCCGCCTCTCTATGGCTACACCTTC,CASSIQGPPLYGYTF
TRBV5-6,17,NA,TRBJ1-3,NA,TGTGCCAGCAGCTTGGGCGTGACATCTCCCTCTGGAAACACCATATATTTT,CASSLGVTSPSGNTIYF
TRBV7-2,14,NA,TRBJ1-5,NA,TGTGCCAGCAGCTTAGTCGGGGAAATTCAGCCCCAGCATTTT,CASSLVGEIQPQHF
TRBV6-5,14,once,TRBJ1-2,NA,TGTGCCAGCAGTTTAGCAGGGAGGGGCTATGGCTACACCTTC,CASSLAGRGYGYTF
TRBV4-1,13,NA,TRBJ2-5,TRBD2,TGCGCCAGCAGCCAACTAGCGGGGGAGACCCAGTACTTC,CASSQLAGETQYF
TRBV11-2,13,NA,TRBJ1-5,NA,TGTGCCAGCAGCTCCTTCCTTGGGCAGCCCCAGCATTTT,CASSSFLGQPQHF
TRBV18,16,NA,TRBJ2-5,NA,TGTGCCAGCTCACCACGCCTAGGGGATGGGGAAGAGACCCAGTACTTC,CASSPRLGDGEETQYF
TRBV6-1,14,few,TRBJ2-5,TRBD1,TGTGCCAGCAGTGAGTCCAGGGGGAGAGAGACCCAGTACTTC,CASSESRGRETQYF
TRBV12-3/TRBV12-4,12,NA,TRBJ1-4,NA,TGTGCCAGCAGACGGCTCCTTGGTGCACTGTTTTTT,CASRRLLGALFF